The clone carrying this TCR beta chain was detected only a few times. The CDR3 covers 15 residues. Germline CDR1 SEHNR, CDR2 FQNEAQ (reference sequence). The V gene end was trimmed by 4 bases and the J gene end by 1 base; junction bases not matched to a gene: 6. This record comes from a study of blood T cell repertoires in COVID-19. Study details: From T cells, B-cell-depleted T cells, or PBMCs came the material, which was cDNA or gDNA.

In the study's own analysis: Researchers report that nucleated cell counts were estimated from reference gene primer amplification. Some clones are missing from TCRdb's copy, which holds only in-frame ones; the method was immunoSEQ multiplex PCR. V and J calls and clone size come straight from that table; D and trimming were deduced from the DNA. Of 200,000 to 250,000 clones listed, approximately 90% are singletons. This rearrangement joins TRBV7-9 to TRBJ2-7; 8 nucleotides match TRBD1. Input material: PBMCs or T cells enriched from blood (not recorded which). The sequence was obtained from a woman between 40 and 55 years old with acute COVID-19. DNA of the CDR3: TGTGCCAGCAGCTCGACGCAGGGGGCTTCCTACGAGCAGTACTTC. Translated, it gives CASSSTQGASYEQYF.